The 16 T cell receptor beta chains below were found in one sample sequenced in a study of human T cells and chemical hapten exposure. One entry per CDR3 protein results from TCRdb running MiXCR on the RACE reads. The sample contains 60,000 to 75,000 distinct CDR3 sequences, approximately 6.7% of which appear only once. As to time point: pre-sensitization, week 0. Treatment given: therapeutic diphenylcyclopropenone sensitization with weekly scalp DPC. The source material was whole blood, sampled in connection with sensitization to the hapten diphenylcyclopropenone (DPC). The receptors derive from a woman aged 25 to 39 with alopecia areata. Some clones in this sample may be carry-over from other donors' samples.

This clonotype was seen ten or more times. The chain has TRBV29-1 and TRBJ1-2; D is possibly TRBD1 (5 bases). Germline V lookup: CDR1 SQVTM, CDR2 ANQGSEA. The CDR3 length is 14 residues. Trimming pared 7 bases from V and 0 bases from J, leaving 15 bases between. CDR3 protein: CSALMDNANYGYTF. CDR3 DNA sequence: TGCAGCGCATTGATGGACAACGCTAACTATGGCTACACCTTC.

This clonotype was found many times. The V and J genes are TRBV29-1 and TRBJ1-1; possibly TRBD1 for D (6 bases). V was cut by 2 bases and J by 4 bases, with 11 bases left in between. The CDR3 is 13 amino acids. CDR1 SQVTM and CDR2 ANQGSEA come from the germline V gene. CDR3 in DNA: TGCAGCGTTGAACTTGGAGGGGGCACTGAAGCTTTCTTT. This gives the protein CSVELGGGTEAFF. Filled out from reference TRBV29-1 and TRBJ1-1, the complete variable domain reads SAVISQKPSRDICQRGTSLTIQCQVDSQVTMMFWYRQQPGQSLTLIATANQGSEATYESGFVIDKFPISRPNLTFSTLTVSNMSPEDSSIYLCSVELGGGTEAFFGQGTRLTVV.

Many counts were recorded for this clonotype. The genes are TRBV2 and TRBJ2-4; a weak D match, TRBD2 (6 bases). The CDR3 sequence is 14 residues long. V was cut by 3 bases and J by 7 bases, with 13 bases left in between. CDR1 and CDR2 (germline): SNHLY, FYNNEI. The CDR3 region is CASSDITAGNIQYF. In DNA, the CDR3 is TGTGCCAGCAGTGACATTACGGCGGGGAACATTCAGTACTTC.

The V call is TRBV29-1, the J call TRBJ1-1, with D maybe TRBD1 (5 bases). This CDR3 is built from 17 residues. Germline V gene sequence: CDR1 SQVTM, CDR2 ANQGSEA. V lost 6 bases and J lost 3, with 26 bases in between. CDR3 nucleotide sequence: TGCAGCGTAGCTCCTTCCAAGGGGATACTTCATGACACTGAAGCTTTCTTT. Protein sequence: CSVAPSKGILHDTEAFF.

This clonotype was recorded many times. J is TRBJ1-1 and V is TRBV5-1; possibly TRBD1 for D (5 bases). CDR1 and CDR2 from the germline V gene are SGHRS and YFSETQ. CDR3 length equals 16 residues. The germline V and J ends were trimmed by 5 bases and 0 bases, with 17 bases remaining between them. Written as DNA, the CDR3 is TGCGCCAGCAGATCCGGCAGGGTCGGGTTGAACACTGAAGCTTTCTTT. Its protein product is CASRSGRVGLNTEAFF.

This clonotype was counted at least ten times. The chain employs TRBV5-1 and TRBJ2-3, with 13 bases aligning to TRBD2. Germline values: CDR1 SGHRS, CDR2 YFSETQ. The CDR3 is 15 residues long. Unmatched junction bases numbered 5, after V lost 4 bases and J lost 6 bases. CDR3 protein: CASSPGTSGVDTQYF. The CDR3 DNA reads as TGCGCCAGCAGCCCCGGGACTAGCGGGGTGGATACGCAGTATTTT.

In its sample, this clonotype was seen many times. The chain is built from TRBV2 and TRBJ1-1, with no clear D. The CDR3 spans 13 residues. Germline loops: CDR1 SNHLY, CDR2 FYNNEI. The V and J ends lost 10 bases and 3 bases respectively, with 15 bases between them. CDR3 sequence reads: CANELGRDTEAFF. The CDR3 region has the DNA TGTGCCAACGAACTTGGACGAGACACTGAAGCTTTCTTT.

This clonotype was observed a handful of times. V usage is TRBV19 and J usage is TRBJ2-2, with TRBD1 matching 7 bases. Germline assignment: CDR1 LNHDA and CDR2 SQIVND (reference sequence). V lost 10 bases to trimming and J lost 3 bases; unmatched junction nucleotides: 5. The CDR3 spans 13 residues. CDR3 amino acids: CATHQGDTGELFF. CDR3 coding DNA: TGTGCCACCCATCAGGGGGACACCGGGGAGCTGTTTTTT.

Many counts were recorded for this clonotype. The gene calls are TRBV7-8 and TRBJ2-3; unclear D gene. This CDR3 spans 16 amino acids. CDR1 SGHVS and CDR2 FQNEAQ come from the germline V gene. V lost 1 base and J 4 bases, leaving 15 bases between the germline ends. Here the CDR3 DNA reads TGTGCCAGCAGCTTAGAAGGGTTTGGTTTCCCAGATACGCAGTATTTT. Translated: CASSLEGFGFPDTQYF.

This chain connects TRBV5-4 to TRBJ2-3, with 8 positions matching TRBD2. CDR1 and CDR2 from the germline V gene are SGHNT and YYREEE (reference sequence). The CDR3 consists of 14 residues. V gave up 7 bases and J gave up 6 bases; unmatched junction bases: 10. The CDR3 DNA reads TGTGCCAGCGCGGGTCGGGGGGGCCAGGATACGCAGTATTTT. Translated, it gives CASAGRGGQDTQYF.

This clonotype occurred many times. This rearrangement joins TRBV20-1 to TRBJ1-2; 7 bases are a match to TRBD1. Germline CDR1 reads DFQATT; CDR2 reads SNEGSKA (reference sequence). After removal of 0 bases from V and 4 bases from J, the junction contained 8 bases not matched to a gene. The CDR3 is 15 residues long. In nucleotides, the CDR3 is TGCAGTGCTAGAGATTCTCGGACAGGCAGCTATGGCTACACCTTC. It codes for CSARDSRTGSYGYTF.

There are many counts of this clonotype. This chain connects TRBV6-6 to TRBJ2-2; no clear D gene. Germline V gene data show CDR1 as MNHNY and CDR2 as SVGAGI (reference sequence). V was pared by 2 bases and J by 0 bases, with 13 bases between. The CDR3 has 17 residues. The DNA for the CDR3 is TGTGCCAGCAGTTACCCCAGGCACATCCCGAACACCGGGGAGCTGTTTTTT. This sequence encodes CASSYPRHIPNTGELFF.

The chain combines TRBV6-5 with TRBJ1-6; perhaps TRBD1 as D (6 bases). Looked up from germline, CDR1 is MNHEY and CDR2 is SVGAGI. V gave up 5 bases and J gave up 8 bases, with 16 bases separating them. This CDR3 has 15 amino acids. The CDR3 DNA is TGTGCCAGCAGTAGTGGTTCAGGGGAATATTCACCCCTCCACTTT. Its protein product is CASSSGSGEYSPLHF.

The rearrangement uses TRBV5-4 and TRBJ1-1; the match to TRBD1 covers 7 bases. The CDR3 is 16 amino acids. Germline values: CDR1 SGHNT, CDR2 YYREEE (reference sequence). V shed 3 bases, J shed 10 bases, and the junction held 18 bases outside the gene matches. For the CDR3, the DNA is TGTGCCAGCAGCTCCCAGACAGGGTTGGTTTTGACGGTAGCTTTCTTT. Its protein is CASSSQTGLVLTVAFF.

This clonotype came up many times. The chain is built from TRBV6-5 and TRBJ2-7, with D perhaps being TRBD1 or TRBD2 (5 bases each). The CDR3 has 18 amino acids. Trimming pared 1 base from V and 2 bases from J, leaving 21 bases between. CDR1 is MNHEY, CDR2 SVGAGI, per germline. The CDR3 here is CASSYLGVAGLKPYEQYF. The CDR3 nucleotides are TGTGCCAGCAGTTACTTGGGGGTAGCTGGTCTGAAACCCTACGAGCAGTACTTC.

This clonotype has ten or more counts. This rearrangement joins TRBV3-1 to TRBJ2-7; 8 bases line up with TRBD1. Per germline, CDR1 LGHDT and CDR2 YNNKEL (reference sequence). V shed 4 bases, J shed 4 bases, and the junction held 6 bases outside the gene matches. The CDR3 contains 14 residues. The CDR3 sequence: CASSRRGQGYEQYF. The CDR3 nucleotides are TGTGCCAGCAGCCGCAGAGGACAGGGATACGAGCAGTACTTC.